This T cell receptor (beta chain) stems from a study of a mutant IDH1 vaccine in newly diagnosed glioma. As for the study in general: Therapy received beforehand was radiotherapy, temozolomide, or both, with most patients given both.

Described time point: baseline, week 1 (first vaccination visit). Sample treatment: pre-vaccination baseline after standard-of-care therapy. Each donor presented with a new WHO grade 3 or 4 astrocytoma that tested IDH1-mutant and showed ATRX loss. After removal of 0 bases from V and 7 bases from J, the junction contained 8 bases not matched to a gene. Germline V gene lookup returns CDR1 LNHNV and CDR2 YYDKDF (reference sequence). The CDR3 runs to 16 residues. Sequencing used immunoSEQ multiplex PCR; TCRdb keeps in-frame clones, though not all of them. Among roughly 68,000 clones, 79% were seen once, and the ten largest hold 7% to 10%.

This chain joins TRBV15 and TRBJ2-1, with 8 bases fitting TRBD2. The sequence was obtained from a man aged 45 to 65 with glioma. The material was PBMCs, obtained from a glioma patient treated with radiotherapy, temozolomide or both. CDR3 nucleotides: TGTGCCACCAGCAGAGACCCCCTCGGGAGGGAGAATGAGCAGTTCTTC. Protein product: CATSRDPLGRENEQFF.